These T cell receptor beta chains were read from a single sample in a study of cytomegalovirus exposure and HLA in healthy donors. Profiling relied on immunoSEQ multiplex PCR, and the TCRdb table lists in-frame clones only, not all of them. Among some 120,000 clones listed, 75% to 90% were seen once. Sequenced input: PBMCs. The receptors stem from a young woman in good health and CMV-seronegative. Each CDR3 is given with its conserved first and last residue. The D gene is left open where the match is weak. Clone size is stated in some rows and not others, as once, few, many or a class when expanded.

j_gene	v_gene	abundance	d_gene	CDR3aa	CDR3nt
TRBJ2-3	TRBV29-1	.	TRBD2	CSVKGLAGTDTQYF	TGCAGCGTTAAAGGACTAGCGGGAACAGATACGCAGTATTTT
TRBJ2-5	TRBV7-2	.	.	CASSFERQETQYF	TGTGCCAGCAGCTTTGAACGGCAAGAGACCCAGTACTTC
TRBJ1-2	TRBV10-1	.	TRBD1	CASSESTGFSGYTF	TGCGCCAGCAGTGAGTCGACAGGGTTTTCAGGCTACACCTTC
TRBJ1-5	TRBV7-9	.	TRBD1	CASSLGQGAQPQHF	TGTGCCAGCAGCTTAGGACAGGGCGCCCAGCCCCAGCATTTT
TRBJ2-7	TRBV11-2	.	TRBD2	CASRPTSLGEQYF	TGTGCCAGCAGGCCGACTAGCTTGGGGGAGCAGTACTTC
TRBJ2-2	TRBV5-6	.	.	CASSSTENRAGELFF	TGTGCCAGCAGCTCCACGGAGAACCGCGCCGGGGAGCTGTTTTTT
TRBJ2-6	TRBV2	.	.	CASRLNRVLAGANVLTF	TGTGCCAGCAGGCTTAACAGGGTTCTCGCTGGGGCCAACGTCCTGACTTTC
TRBJ1-1	TRBV6-1	.	TRBD1	CASSQDNRGGYTEAFF	TGTGCCAGCAGTCAAGACAACAGGGGAGGCTACACTGAAGCTTTCTTT
TRBJ1-2	TRBV19	.	.	CASSIDYGDNGYTF	TGTGCCAGTAGTATAGATTACGGGGACAATGGCTACACCTTC
TRBJ1-4	TRBV27	.	TRBD1	CASSYRGPNEKLFF	TGTGCCAGCAGTTACAGGGGACCGAATGAAAAACTGTTTTTT
TRBJ1-3	TRBV9	.	TRBD1	CASSPQQGVNTIYF	TGTGCCAGCAGCCCCCAACAGGGGGTGAACACCATATATTTT
TRBJ1-5	TRBV23-1	.	TRBD1	CASSRQGGDQPQHF	TGCGCCAGCAGTCGACAGGGGGGGGATCAGCCCCAGCATTTT
TRBJ2-1	TRBV18	.	TRBD2	CASSPLSGSRDEQFF	TGTGCCAGCTCACCACTAAGCGGGAGTCGGGATGAGCAGTTCTTC
TRBJ1-5	TRBV28	.	TRBD1	CASSPQQGAYQPQHF	TGTGCCAGCAGTCCTCAGCAGGGGGCTTATCAGCCCCAGCATTTT
TRBJ2-7	TRBV14	.	TRBD2	CASSQDASGRRNEQYF	TGTGCCAGCAGCCAAGATGCTAGCGGGAGGAGAAACGAGCAGTACTTC
TRBJ1-4	TRBV18	.	.	CASSPTSRGDEKLFF	TGTGCCAGCTCACCCACGTCCAGGGGCGATGAAAAACTGTTTTTT
TRBJ2-7	TRBV28	.	.	CASRSTEDEQYF	TGTGCCAGCAGGTCGACAGAGGACGAGCAGTACTTC
TRBJ1-3	TRBV7-2	once	TRBD1	CASSLGGTASGNTIYF	TGTGCCAGCAGCTTAGGCGGGACAGCCTCTGGAAACACCATATATTTT
TRBJ2-2	TRBV28	.	TRBD2	CASSPGLAGAGTGELFF	TGTGCCAGCTCCCCGGGACTAGCGGGAGCGGGAACCGGGGAGCTGTTTTTT
TRBJ1-5	TRBV7-2	.	.	CASSLIGVSSNQPQHF	TGTGCCAGCAGCTTAATAGGGGTGTCGAGCAATCAGCCCCAGCATTTT
TRBJ2-3	TRBV27	.	.	CASSLWLGDYMQYF	TGTGCCAGCAGTTTATGGCTAGGGGATTACATGCAGTATTTT
TRBJ2-1	TRBV6-1	.	.	CASRTLDEQFF	TGTGCCAGCCGGACACTCGATGAGCAGTTCTTC
TRBJ2-5	TRBV28	.	.	CASRWTNQETQYF	TGTGCCAGCAGGTGGACTAACCAAGAGACCCAGTACTTC
TRBJ1-2	TRBV14	.	.	CASSHRGVVDGYTF	TGTGCCAGCAGCCACAGGGGCGTGGTGGATGGCTACACCTTC
TRBJ1-1	TRBV13	.	.	CASSSKAGVVNTEAFF	TGTGCCAGCAGCTCGAAGGCGGGGGTCGTGAACACTGAAGCTTTCTTT
TRBJ2-5	TRBV10-1	.	.	CASSESARQETQYF	TGCGCCAGCAGTGAGTCGGCCAGACAAGAGACCCAGTACTTC
TRBJ2-5	TRBV6-1	.	.	CASTSQRQETQYF	TGTGCCAGCACATCGCAGCGGCAAGAGACCCAGTACTTC
TRBJ1-1	TRBV9	.	.	CASSVSTAGSEAFF	TGTGCCAGCAGCGTGTCGACGGCGGGAAGTGAAGCTTTCTTT
TRBJ2-7	TRBV7-9	.	.	CASSYRLPSSVASEQYF	TGTGCCAGCAGCTACCGACTACCTAGTTCAGTTGCCTCCGAGCAGTACTTC
TRBJ2-3	TRBV7-8	.	TRBD2	CASSSGRGGVLDTQYF	TGTGCCAGCAGCTCCGGTCGGGGGGGCGTGTTAGATACGCAGTATTTT
TRBJ1-1	TRBV2	.	.	CASSTDSGFMNTEAFF	TGTGCCAGCAGTACGGACTCCGGCTTTATGAACACTGAAGCTTTCTTT
TRBJ2-5	TRBV10-3	.	TRBD2	CATLGGGFETQYF	TGTGCCACCTTAGGCGGGGGGTTTGAGACCCAGTACTTC
TRBJ1-2	TRBV7-6	.	.	CASSLAAGFRETTAHGYTF	TGTGCCAGCAGCTTAGCGGCTGGGTTCAGGGAAACGACGGCCCATGGCTACACCTTC
TRBJ2-5	TRBV28	.	.	CASIPRDKETQYF	TGTGCCAGCATCCCGAGGGACAAAGAGACCCAGTACTTC
TRBJ1-5	TRBV25-1	.	.	CASSDSGGNQPQHF	TGTGCCAGCAGTGATTCGGGGGGGAATCAGCCCCAGCATTTT
TRBJ1-5	TRBV28	.	.	CASSLGGLRNQPQHF	TGTGCCAGCAGTTTAGGCGGCCTACGCAATCAGCCCCAGCATTTT
TRBJ2-5	TRBV27	.	TRBD2	CASSLGEAGGYQETQYF	TGTGCCAGCAGTTTAGGGGAAGCGGGAGGGTACCAAGAGACCCAGTACTTC
TRBJ2-3	TRBV10-1	.	.	CASSESPGRGVDTQYF	TGCGCCAGCAGTGAGTCTCCGGGCAGGGGCGTAGATACGCAGTATTTT
TRBJ2-1	TRBV14	.	.	CASSQSSNEQFF	TGTGCCAGCAGCCAATCTAGCAATGAGCAGTTCTTC
TRBJ1-4	TRBV2	.	.	CASRQGLTNEKLFF	TGTGCCAGCAGGCAGGGGTTGACTAATGAAAAACTGTTTTTT
TRBJ2-3	TRBV6-4	once	TRBD1	CASRPLGQGGTDTQYF	TGTGCCAGCAGACCCCTCGGACAGGGGGGCACAGATACGCAGTATTTT
TRBJ2-3	TRBV9	.	.	CASSVEPQPIENTQYF	TGTGCCAGCAGCGTAGAGCCCCAACCGATCGAAAATACGCAGTATTTT
TRBJ1-1	TRBV30	few	.	CAWSGAPGDAFF	TGTGCCTGGAGTGGAGCCCCAGGGGATGCTTTCTTT